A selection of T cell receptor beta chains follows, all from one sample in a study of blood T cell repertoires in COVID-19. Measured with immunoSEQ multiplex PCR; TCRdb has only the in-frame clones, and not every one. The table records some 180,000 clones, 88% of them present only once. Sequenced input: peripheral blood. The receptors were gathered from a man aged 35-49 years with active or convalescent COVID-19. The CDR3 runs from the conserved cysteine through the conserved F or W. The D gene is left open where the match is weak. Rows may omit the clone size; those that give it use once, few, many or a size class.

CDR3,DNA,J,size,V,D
CSASFRGGMEAFF,TGCAGTGCTAGTTTTCGGGGGGGGATGGAAGCTTTCTTT,TRBJ1-1,NA,TRBV20-1,NA
CATSGGTGTNEKLFF,TGTGCCACCAGCGGAGGGACGGGGACTAATGAAAAACTGTTTTTT,TRBJ1-4,NA,TRBV15,NA
CAWESGRTNYNEQFF,TGTGCCTGGGAAAGCGGACGGACCAACTACAATGAGCAGTTCTTC,TRBJ2-1,NA,TRBV30,NA
CASRDGQGATYEQYF,TGTGCCAGCAGGGATGGACAGGGGGCCACCTACGAGCAGTACTTC,TRBJ2-7,NA,TRBV6-5,TRBD1
CASRAGGRDTQYF,TGTGCCAGCAGAGCGGGGGGGCGAGATACGCAGTATTTT,TRBJ2-3,once,TRBV9,TRBD2
CASSPGTSDTDTQYF,TGTGCCAGCAGTCCCGGGACTAGCGACACAGATACGCAGTATTTT,TRBJ2-3,NA,TRBV28,TRBD2
CASSPEAGYNEQFF,TGTGCCAGCAGTCCAGAGGCGGGGTACAATGAGCAGTTCTTC,TRBJ2-1,NA,TRBV7-3,NA
CASSLRTNHRGYGYTF,TGTGCCAGCAGCTTGCGGACAAATCACCGCGGCTATGGCTACACCTTC,TRBJ1-2,NA,TRBV7-2,NA
CASSFDGQDNQPQHF,TGTGCCAGCAGTTTTGACGGACAGGACAATCAGCCCCAGCATTTT,TRBJ1-5,NA,TRBV28,TRBD1
CASSLSSLRAFF,TGTGCCAGCAGTTTATCCTCCTTGAGAGCTTTCTTT,TRBJ1-1,NA,TRBV28,NA
CASGRGLAGNQETQYF,TGTGCTAGTGGTAGAGGACTAGCGGGAAACCAAGAGACCCAGTACTTC,TRBJ2-5,NA,TRBV12-5,TRBD2
CASSHGQDGGEKLFF,TGTGCCAGCAGCCACGGACAGGATGGCGGTGAAAAACTGTTTTTT,TRBJ1-4,few,TRBV7-9,TRBD1
CASSSPAATEAFF,TGTGCCAGCAGCTCCCCCGCGGCCACTGAAGCTTTCTTT,TRBJ1-1,NA,TRBV13,NA
CAISALLADYTGELFF,TGTGCCATCAGTGCACTACTAGCGGACTACACCGGGGAGCTGTTTTTT,TRBJ2-2,NA,TRBV10-3,TRBD2
CAWSMPGGGYGYTF,TGTGCCTGGAGTATGCCCGGGGGGGGCTATGGCTACACCTTC,TRBJ1-2,once,TRBV30,NA
CASSPYIKHSPYEQYF,TGTGCCAGCAGCCCGTATATAAAACATAGCCCCTACGAGCAGTACTTC,TRBJ2-7,NA,TRBV2,NA
CASRAGQLYGYTF,TGTGCCAGCAGGGCGGGACAGCTATATGGCTACACCTTC,TRBJ1-2,few,TRBV6-5,TRBD1
CASSKQMPGELFF,TGTGCCAGCAGTAAACAAATGCCGGGGGAGCTGTTTTTT,TRBJ2-2,NA,TRBV6-5,NA
CASSLIAGARNYEQYF,TGTGCCAGCAGCTTAATAGCAGGGGCGCGTAACTACGAGCAGTACTTC,TRBJ2-7,few,TRBV7-2,NA
CASSSIQQGFAYNSPLHF,TGTGCCAGCAGCTCAATCCAACAGGGGTTCGCCTATAATTCACCCCTCCACTTT,TRBJ1-6,NA,TRBV13,TRBD1
CASSGQQGSTEAFF,TGTGCCAGCAGTGGGCAACAGGGGTCCACTGAAGCTTTCTTT,TRBJ1-1,NA,TRBV2,TRBD1
CSAPAGTSGGGETQYF,TGCAGCGCCCCTGCCGGGACTAGCGGGGGAGGAGAGACCCAGTACTTC,TRBJ2-5,once,TRBV29-1,TRBD2
CASSEGGGNEKLFF,TGTGCCAGCAGCGAGGGCGGGGGAAATGAAAAACTGTTTTTT,TRBJ1-4,NA,TRBV25-1,NA
CATSDTAGGTDTQYF,TGTGCCACCAGTGACACAGCAGGGGGCACAGATACGCAGTATTTT,TRBJ2-3,NA,TRBV24-1,NA
CASSSGTKANIQYF,TGTGCCAGCAGTTCAGGAACGAAGGCAAACATTCAGTACTTC,TRBJ2-4,NA,TRBV6-5,NA
CASSLLAGGSTEAFF,TGTGCCAGCAGCTTACTCGCAGGTGGAAGCACTGAAGCTTTCTTT,TRBJ1-1,NA,TRBV7-8,NA
CASRKTGATEAFF,TGTGCCAGCAGGAAAACAGGGGCTACTGAAGCTTTCTTT,TRBJ1-1,NA,TRBV5-6,TRBD1
CACDQASYGYTF,TGTGCCTGTGACCAAGCGTCCTATGGCTACACCTTC,TRBJ1-2,NA,TRBV28,NA
CASRLDRGYAFF,TGTGCCAGCAGATTAGACAGGGGGTATGCTTTCTTT,TRBJ1-1,NA,TRBV6-5,TRBD1
CASSKGQVSEAFF,TGTGCCAGTAGTAAAGGACAGGTTTCCGAAGCTTTCTTT,TRBJ1-1,NA,TRBV19,TRBD1
CASSLGLAGGRNYNEQFF,TGCGCCAGCAGCTTGGGGTTAGCGGGGGGGCGGAACTACAATGAGCAGTTCTTC,TRBJ2-1,NA,TRBV5-1,TRBD2
CASSRPSGDTGELFF,TGTGCCAGCAGTAGGCCTAGCGGGGACACCGGGGAGCTGTTTTTT,TRBJ2-2,NA,TRBV6-5,TRBD2
CASSLGHTNYGYTF,TGCGCCAGCAGCTTGGGTCACACCAACTATGGCTACACCTTC,TRBJ1-2,NA,TRBV5-1,NA
CASSAGQAYYGYTF,TGTGCCAGCAGCGCAGGACAGGCCTACTATGGCTACACCTTC,TRBJ1-2,NA,TRBV9,TRBD1
CASSVLSGSVTGELFF,TGTGCCAGCAGCGTACTCAGCGGGAGTGTGACCGGGGAGCTGTTTTTT,TRBJ2-2,few,TRBV9,TRBD2
CASSQATGQASGYTF,TGCGCCAGCAGCCAAGCCACCGGACAGGCTAGCGGCTACACCTTC,TRBJ1-2,NA,TRBV4-1,TRBD1
CASSYGLAGGQFF,TGTGCCAGCAGTTACGGACTAGCGGGGGGGCAGTTCTTC,TRBJ2-1,NA,TRBV27,TRBD2
CSVTGADTQYF,TGCAGCGTGACAGGGGCAGATACGCAGTATTTT,TRBJ2-3,NA,TRBV29-1,TRBD1
CASSLLAVTSGANVLTF,TGTGCCAGCAGTTTATTGGCAGTAACCTCTGGGGCCAACGTCCTGACTTTC,TRBJ2-6,once,TRBV28,NA
CASRTGLAGQETQYF,TGTGCCAGCAGGACGGGACTAGCGGGACAAGAGACCCAGTACTTC,TRBJ2-5,once,TRBV6-6,TRBD2
CASSLAGDSNQPQHF,TGCGCCAGCAGCTTGGCCGGGGATAGCAATCAGCCCCAGCATTTT,TRBJ1-5,NA,TRBV5-1,NA
CASGDRQGGTWQYF,TGTGCCAGCGGGGACCGACAGGGGGGGACCTGGCAGTACTTC,TRBJ2-5,once,TRBV28,TRBD1
CASSVNSLSYEQYF,TGTGCCAGCAGTGTAAATTCTTTGTCCTACGAGCAGTACTTC,TRBJ2-7,few,TRBV2,NA
CASSTGQVENEKLFF,TGTGCCAGCAGCACAGGACAGGTAGAAAATGAAAAACTGTTTTTT,TRBJ1-4,NA,TRBV7-9,TRBD1
CASSLGAQQGATEAFF,TGTGCCAGCAGCTTAGGGGCACAACAGGGCGCTACTGAAGCTTTCTTT,TRBJ1-1,NA,TRBV11-3,NA
CATRVRGNQPQHF,TGTGCCACCCGTGTCAGGGGGAACCAGCCCCAGCATTTT,TRBJ1-5,NA,TRBV19,TRBD1
CASRGTGGSGTGELFF,TGTGCCAGTAGAGGAACAGGGGGCTCGGGGACCGGGGAGCTGTTTTTT,TRBJ2-2,NA,TRBV19,TRBD1
CASSLGAGGRPSNQPQHF,TGTGCCAGCAGCTTGGGGGCAGGGGGCCGCCCTAGCAATCAGCCCCAGCATTTT,TRBJ1-5,NA,TRBV5-5,TRBD1
CASSPPTAGEGGELFF,TGTGCCAGCTCACCACCGACTGCGGGTGAAGGCGGGGAGCTGTTTTTT,TRBJ2-2,NA,TRBV18,NA